The clone carrying this TCR beta chain was seen only a few times. This sample was taken from a study of blood T cell repertoires in COVID-19. Germline CDR1 reads LNHDA; CDR2 reads SQIVND (reference sequence). V lost 5 bases to trimming and J lost 2 bases, with 13 bases between them. The CDR3 is 14 residues long. The protocol was immunoSEQ multiplex PCR, while the TCRdb copy is restricted to in-frame clones and leaves out a portion. The sample lists a few hundred thousand clones; about 85% were seen once. Sequencing was done on a sample of PBMCs or T cells enriched from blood (not recorded which). The source is a man aged 35 to 55 who had recovered from COVID-19. The chain couples TRBV19 to TRBJ2-7, with D possibly being TRBD1 (5 bases). The CDR3 DNA sequence: TGTGCCAGTAGTCTCCGACAGAAGCCCTACGAGCAGTACTTC. It codes for CASSLRQKPYEQYF.